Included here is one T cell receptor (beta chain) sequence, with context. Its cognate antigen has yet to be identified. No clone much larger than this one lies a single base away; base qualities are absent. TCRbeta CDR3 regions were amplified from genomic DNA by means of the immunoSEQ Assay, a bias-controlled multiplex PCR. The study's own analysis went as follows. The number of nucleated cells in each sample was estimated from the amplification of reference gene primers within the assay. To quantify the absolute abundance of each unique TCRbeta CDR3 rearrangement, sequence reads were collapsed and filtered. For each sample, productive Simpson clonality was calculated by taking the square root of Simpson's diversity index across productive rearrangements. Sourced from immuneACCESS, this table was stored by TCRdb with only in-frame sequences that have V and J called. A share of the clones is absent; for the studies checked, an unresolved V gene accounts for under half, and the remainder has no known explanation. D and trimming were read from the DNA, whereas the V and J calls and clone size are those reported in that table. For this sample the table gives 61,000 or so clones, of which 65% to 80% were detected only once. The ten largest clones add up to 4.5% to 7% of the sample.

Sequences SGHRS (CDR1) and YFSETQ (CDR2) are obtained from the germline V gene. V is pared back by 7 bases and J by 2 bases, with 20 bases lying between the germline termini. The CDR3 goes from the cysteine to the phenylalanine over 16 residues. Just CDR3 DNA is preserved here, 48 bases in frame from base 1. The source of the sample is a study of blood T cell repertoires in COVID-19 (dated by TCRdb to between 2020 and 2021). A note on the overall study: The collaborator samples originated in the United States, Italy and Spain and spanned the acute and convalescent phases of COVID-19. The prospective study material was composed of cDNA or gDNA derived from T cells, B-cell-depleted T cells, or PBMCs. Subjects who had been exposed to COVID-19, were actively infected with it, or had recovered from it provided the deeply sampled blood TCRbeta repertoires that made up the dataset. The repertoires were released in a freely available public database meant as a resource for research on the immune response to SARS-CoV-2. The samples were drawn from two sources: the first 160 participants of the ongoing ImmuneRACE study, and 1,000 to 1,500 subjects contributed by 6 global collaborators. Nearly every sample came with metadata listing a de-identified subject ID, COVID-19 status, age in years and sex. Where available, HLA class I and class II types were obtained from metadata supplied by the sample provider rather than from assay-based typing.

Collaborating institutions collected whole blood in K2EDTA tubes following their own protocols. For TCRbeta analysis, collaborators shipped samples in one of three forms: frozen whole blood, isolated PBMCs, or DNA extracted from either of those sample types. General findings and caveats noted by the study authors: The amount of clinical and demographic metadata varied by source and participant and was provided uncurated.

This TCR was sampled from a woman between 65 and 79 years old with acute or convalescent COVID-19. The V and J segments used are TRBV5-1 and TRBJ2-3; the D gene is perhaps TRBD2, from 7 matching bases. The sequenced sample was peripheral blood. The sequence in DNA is TGCGCCAGCGGACTCGGGGGGCGGCCTGACACAGATACGCAGTATTTT. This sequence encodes CASGLGGRPDTDTQYF. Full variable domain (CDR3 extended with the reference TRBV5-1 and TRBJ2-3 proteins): KAGVTQTPRYLIKTRGQQVTLSCSPISGHRSVSWYQQTPGQGLQFLFEYFSETQRNKGNFPGRFSGRQFSNSRSEMNVSTLELGDSALYLCASGLGGRPDTDTQYFGPGTRLTVL.